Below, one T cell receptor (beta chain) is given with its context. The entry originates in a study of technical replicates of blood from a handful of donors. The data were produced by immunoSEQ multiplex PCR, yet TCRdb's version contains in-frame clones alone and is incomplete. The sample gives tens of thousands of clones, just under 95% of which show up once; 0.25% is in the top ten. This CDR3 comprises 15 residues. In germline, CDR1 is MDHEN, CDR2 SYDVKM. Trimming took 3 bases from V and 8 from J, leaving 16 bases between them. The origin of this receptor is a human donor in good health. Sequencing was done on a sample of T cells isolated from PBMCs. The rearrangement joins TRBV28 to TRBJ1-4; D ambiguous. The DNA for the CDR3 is TGTGCCAGCAGTTTTGAGGGTGGGAACGGGGAAAAACTGTTTTTT. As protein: CASSFEGGNGEKLFF. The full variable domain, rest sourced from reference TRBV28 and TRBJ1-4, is DVKVTQSSRYLVKRTGEKVFLECVQDMDHENMFWYRQDPGLGLRLIYFSYDVKMKEKGDIPEGYSVSREKKERFSLILESASTNQTSMYLCASSFEGGNGEKLFFGSGTQLSVL.